These T cell receptor beta chains were read from a single sample in a study of blood T cell repertoires in COVID-19. The repertoire was sequenced with immunoSEQ multiplex PCR; TCRdb's copy has only in-frame clones and lacks some. This table has hundreds of thousands of clones, approximately 90% appearing once. The sequencing sample was made of peripheral blood. The receptor source for this set is a man aged 18 to 29 with active or convalescent COVID-19. Each CDR3 is given with its conserved first and last residue. A D gene is named only where the DNA matches it firmly. Where a row states a size, it is once, few, many or the class of an expanded clone; other rows omit it.

TRBJ2-7,once,TRBD2,TRBV13,TGTGCCAGCAGCCATTCTACGGGGGGGTGGCACGAGCAGTACTTC,CASSHSTGGWHEQYF
TRBJ2-3,.,.,TRBV7-2,TGTGCCAGCAGCTTGTCCAGTACGGGTACGCAGTATTTT,CASSLSSTGTQYF
TRBJ2-3,.,TRBD2,TRBV7-3,TGTGCCAGCAGCTCGGGGGAAGCGGGGAGCTCAGATACGCAGTATTTT,CASSSGEAGSSDTQYF
TRBJ2-7,.,TRBD1,TRBV6-5,TGTGCCAGCAGCTTCCGGGACAGGGGTTACGAGCAGTACTTC,CASSFRDRGYEQYF
TRBJ1-3,.,TRBD1,TRBV7-2,TGTGCCAGCAGCACACCGGGACAGGGAACATTGGGAGGAAACACCATATATTTT,CASSTPGQGTLGGNTIYF
TRBJ2-7,once,TRBD2,TRBV7-9,TGTGCCAGCAGCCAAAGCGGGAGTTTTGCCGAGCAGTACTTC,CASSQSGSFAEQYF
TRBJ1-2,.,TRBD1,TRBV2,TGTGCCAGCAACCCGGACAGGGTGGACTATGGCTACACCTTC,CASNPDRVDYGYTF
TRBJ2-5,.,TRBD1,TRBV2,TGTGCCAGCAGAGACAGGGGGGGTGAGGAGACCCAGTACTTC,CASRDRGGEETQYF
TRBJ2-1,.,.,TRBV6-5,TGTGCCAGCAGTTACTCGGCAGGGAATTTTGGCAATGAGCAGTTCTTC,CASSYSAGNFGNEQFF
TRBJ1-2,.,.,TRBV4-3,TGCGCCAGCAGCCAAGATCGACGGATGCCCCTGACGGGAGGCTACACCTTC,CASSQDRRMPLTGGYTF
TRBJ1-1,.,.,TRBV6-2/TRBV6-3,TGTGCCAGCAGTTACCAGAGGGATGGGAGGGGCTGGAACACTGAAGCTTTCTTT,CASSYQRDGRGWNTEAFF
TRBJ2-2,once,TRBD2,TRBV5-8,TGTGCCAGCAGCGCTGGGACTAGCGGGAGGTTAATCGGGGAGCTGTTTTTT,CASSAGTSGRLIGELFF
TRBJ2-1,.,TRBD2,TRBV6-2/TRBV6-3,TGTGCCAGCAGTGTGCGGGAGGGGATTATCCGTGAGCAGTTCTTC,CASSVREGIIREQFF
TRBJ2-4,.,TRBD2,TRBV19,TGTGCCAGTAGTCTGGGAGACGGGGGGGCGTACATTCAGTACTTC,CASSLGDGGAYIQYF
TRBJ2-1,once,TRBD2,TRBV6-2/TRBV6-3,TGTGCCAGCAGTTACTCTGCGGGGGGACTACTCTACTACAATGAGCAGTTCTTC,CASSYSAGGLLYYNEQFF
TRBJ1-6,many,TRBD1,TRBV5-4,TGTGCCAGCAGTCCAGGGGGTAGCTCCTATAATTCACCCCTCCACTTT,CASSPGGSSYNSPLHF
TRBJ2-3,.,.,TRBV7-2,TGTGCCAGCAGCTCCTCAACGCTAAGGGGGAGCCCAGATACGCAGTATTTT,CASSSSTLRGSPDTQYF
TRBJ2-5,.,.,TRBV20-1,TGCAGTGCTAGACCCCTAGAGACCCAGTACTTC,CSARPLETQYF
TRBJ2-1,.,TRBD1,TRBV2,TGTGCCAGCAGGGACAGGGGAAATGAGCAGTTCTTC,CASRDRGNEQFF
TRBJ1-3,.,TRBD1,TRBV6-5,TGTGCCAGCAGTTTGGGACAGTGGGGAAACACCATATATTTT,CASSLGQWGNTIYF
TRBJ2-3,few,TRBD2,TRBV6-2/TRBV6-3,TGTGCCAGCAGCCCATTAGCGGGAGGAAGGTCAGGGGTTCCAGATACGCAGTATTTT,CASSPLAGGRSGVPDTQYF
TRBJ1-5,few,TRBD1,TRBV9,TGTGCCAGCAGCGTGACAGGGGGTGACGGGCAGCCCCAGCATTTT,CASSVTGGDGQPQHF
TRBJ1-5,once,TRBD1,TRBV6-1,TGTGCCAGCAGTGAGAGGACAGGGGGCCCTCAGCCCCAGCATTTT,CASSERTGGPQPQHF
TRBJ2-1,.,.,TRBV10-1,TGCGCCAGCCCTTTCCCCCGGGCAGGGTACTACAATGAGCAGTTCTTC,CASPFPRAGYYNEQFF
TRBJ2-5,.,TRBD2,TRBV5-4,TGTGCCAGCAGCCGGACTAGCGGGTTACAAGAGACCCAGTACTTC,CASSRTSGLQETQYF
TRBJ2-7,.,TRBD1,TRBV6-6,TGTGCCAGCAGGCGGGACAGGGGAGGCGAGCAGTACTTC,CASRRDRGGEQYF
TRBJ2-7,.,.,TRBV6-5,TGTGCCACCTCTCTCTTGGGGGAGGCGGGCGAGCAGTACTTC,CATSLLGEAGEQYF
TRBJ1-1,.,TRBD1,TRBV27,TGTGCCAGCAGACGACAGGGGGCGGGCACTGAAGCTTTCTTT,CASRRQGAGTEAFF
TRBJ1-2,.,.,TRBV19,TGTGCCAGTAGTATTGGAGAAAACTATGGCTACACCTTC,CASSIGENYGYTF
TRBJ1-3,.,.,TRBV18,TGTGCCAGCCCGGCGGGGACGGGAAACACCATATATTTT,CASPAGTGNTIYF
TRBJ1-5,once,TRBD1,TRBV4-2,TGTGCCAGCAGCCAAAAAACAGGGGATGGTCAGCCCCAGCATTTT,CASSQKTGDGQPQHF
TRBJ2-4,.,.,TRBV11-3,TGTGCCAGCAGCTTAAGTGCGGAGGCCAAAAACATTCAGTACTTC,CASSLSAEAKNIQYF
TRBJ1-5,few,TRBD1,TRBV27,TGTGCCAGCAGAGCCGGGACAGGGCATCAGCCCCAGCATTTT,CASRAGTGHQPQHF
TRBJ2-2,.,TRBD1,TRBV7-3,TGTGCCAGCAGTCAAGGGGGGACAGGCACCGGGGAGCTGTTTTTT,CASSQGGTGTGELFF
TRBJ1-6,.,TRBD1,TRBV10-3,TGTGCCATCAGTGAGCGGAGGGACAGAGATAATTCACCCCTCCACTTT,CAISERRDRDNSPLHF
TRBJ1-2,.,.,TRBV7-9,TGTGCCAGCAGCCTGCTTACACAGGGTTTTGGTCATGGCTACACCTTC,CASSLLTQGFGHGYTF
TRBJ2-2,.,.,TRBV12-3/TRBV12-4,TGTGCCAGCAGACCTTTAAGAGCCGGGGAGCTGTTTTTT,CASRPLRAGELFF
TRBJ1-1,.,.,TRBV19,TGTGCCAGTAGTGTTCGTCCTGTAACTGAAGCTTTCTTT,CASSVRPVTEAFF
TRBJ1-2,.,.,TRBV6-2/TRBV6-3,TGTGCCAGCAGTGGGGAGTTGGGCTACACCTTC,CASSGELGYTF
TRBJ1-6,.,.,TRBV21-1,TGTGCCAGCAGCTCTGAGTCATTGCAGGGGGTAACGTCCTTCGGACCCCTCCACTTT,CASSSESLQGVTSFGPLHF
TRBJ1-1,.,.,TRBV2,TGTGCCAGCTATAAGGAGACAGCTTTCATGAACACTGAAGCTTTCTTT,CASYKETAFMNTEAFF
TRBJ2-4,.,.,TRBV7-2,TGTGCCAGCAGCTTAGGGCACTACCCCAACAAAAACATTCAGTACTTC,CASSLGHYPNKNIQYF
TRBJ2-1,.,TRBD2,TRBV5-4,TGTGCCAGCAGCCCTCCTACTAGCGGTGGCTACAATGAGCAGTTCTTC,CASSPPTSGGYNEQFF
TRBJ2-1,.,.,TRBV3-1/TRBV3-2,TGTGCCAGCAGCCAAGTCAGGGGCTCCCACAATGAGCAGTTCTTC,CASSQVRGSHNEQFF
TRBJ1-6,.,.,TRBV5-1,TGCGCCAGCAGCTTGGATTTGTCCGCGAGGTCACCCCTCCACTTT,CASSLDLSARSPLHF